Here is one T cell receptor (beta chain) with its context. What it binds is not known. This sample is part of a study of cytomegalovirus exposure and HLA in healthy donors. Findings of the study overall: Through in vitro validation, three CMV-associated chains were shown to be specific for CMV antigens. Within the data, a cluster of highly shared sequence variants was likely a sequencing artifact.

The PCR made use of 60 Vbeta and 13 Jbeta primers. Only in-frame clones appear in the TCRdb table, and some are missing; sequencing was by immunoSEQ multiplex PCR. In the table there are 110,000 to 150,000 clones, 80% of which are singletons. Sequencing used PBMCs. The sequence was collected from a man between 35 and 55 years old in good health and CMV-seropositive.

The CDR3 sequence: CASSLRGQTSGNTIYF. CDR3 coding DNA: TGTGCCAGCAGCTTGCGGGGCCAGACCTCTGGAAACACCATATATTTT. The V and J genes are TRBV7-9 and TRBJ1-3, with a possible D match to TRBD1 (5 bases). The germline V gene encodes CDR1 SEHNR and CDR2 FQNEAQ (reference sequence). The CDR3 spans 16 residues. The ends were cut back, 3 bases at V and 0 bases at J, with 12 bases in the middle.